The 32 T cell receptor beta chains listed next were all sequenced from one sample in a study of CD8+ T cells in alopecia areata. Described treatment: oral pan-JAK inhibitor, 5-10 mg twice daily. It was cDNA, reverse transcribed from extracted RNA, that served as the sequencing template. This table comes from immunoSEQ multiplex PCR, and its TCRdb copy is limited to in-frame clones, with some not included. The profile covers approximately 150,000 clones, with 50% to 75% appearing a single time and around 15% taken by the ten largest. The source material was CD4+ T cells sorted from blood, sampled at roughly week 55, from a patient treated with tofacitinib. These receptors all come from a human donor with alopecia areata.

This clone was detected once. The chain uses TRBV27 and TRBJ2-3; the match to TRBD2 covers 9 bases. The germline V gene encodes CDR1 MNHEY and CDR2 SMNVEV (reference sequence). The CDR3 runs 15 residues. After removal of 4 bases from V and 2 bases from J, the junction contained 4 bases not matched to a gene. The CDR3, as DNA: TGTGCCAGCAGTTCAAGACTAGCGGTCACAGATACGCAGTATTTT. Its translation: CASSSRLAVTDTQYF.

The CDR3: CSVVLINEQFF. The CDR3 DNA is TGCAGCGTTGTTCTCATCAATGAGCAGTTCTTC. The chain is built from TRBV29-1 and TRBJ2-1; D not certain. V was trimmed by 4 bases and J by 6 bases, leaving 7 bases between them. The CDR3 is 11 residues long. CDR1 and CDR2 (germline): SQVTM, ANQGSEA.

The chain carries TRBV5-1 and TRBJ1-2; D unresolved. CDR1 and CDR2 from the germline V gene are SGHRS and YFSETQ. This CDR3 is built from 15 residues. The ends were cut back, 1 base at V and 4 bases at J, with 14 bases in the middle. The CDR3 sequence: CASSLSVAHLYGYTF. Here the CDR3 DNA reads TGCGCCAGCAGCTTGTCCGTCGCTCACCTCTATGGCTACACCTTC. The full variable domain, in which reference TRBV5-1 and TRBJ1-2 provide the parts outside the CDR3, is KAGVTQTPRYLIKTRGQQVTLSCSPISGHRSVSWYQQTPGQGLQFLFEYFSETQRNKGNFPGRFSGRQFSNSRSEMNVSTLELGDSALYLCASSLSVAHLYGYTFGSGTRLTVV.

The sample holds a few counts of this clone. The chain combines TRBV7-8 with TRBJ2-7; 10 bases match TRBD2. CDR3 length: 15 amino acids. The V segment lost 2 bases and the J segment 2 bases; nucleotides outside the gene matches: 3. CDR1 is SGHVS, CDR2 FQNEAQ, per germline. CDR3 amino acids: CASSLISGGTYEQYF. CDR3 nucleotide sequence: TGTGCCAGCAGCTTAATTAGCGGGGGGACCTACGAGCAGTACTTC.

The chain joins TRBV30 to TRBJ2-4; 9 bases are shared with TRBD1. The CDR3 runs to 15 residues. CDR1 and CDR2 (germline): GTSNPN, SVGIG (reference sequence). The V segment lost 0 bases and the J segment 6 bases; nucleotides outside the gene matches: 6. The CDR3 DNA reads as TGTGCCTGGAGTGTACCGGGACAGGGAGGAAACATTCAGTACTTC. Encoded protein: CAWSVPGQGGNIQYF. Full variable domain (outside the CDR3, taken from reference TRBV30 and TRBJ2-4): SQTIHQWPATLVQPVGSPLSLECTVEGTSNPNLYWYRQAAGRGLQLLFYSVGIGQISSEVPQNLSASRPQDRQFILSSKKLLLSDSGFYLCAWSVPGQGGNIQYFGAGTRLSVL.

J is TRBJ1-2 and V is TRBV4-2, with D perhaps matching TRBD1 (6 bases). This CDR3 has 15 amino acids. Germline-derived CDR1 and CDR2 are LGHNA and YNFKEQ. The V end was cut by 4 bases, the J end by 4 bases, with 16 bases between. The CDR3 loop reads CASSRGGGYGYGYTF. The CDR3 nucleotides read TGTGCCAGCAGCCGAGGAGGGGGGTATGGCTATGGCTACACCTTC.

The table lists this clone with a count of one. The gene calls are TRBV15 and TRBJ2-1; the match to TRBD2 covers 15 bases. This CDR3 is built from 16 residues. V lost 1 base and J lost 9; bases outside the gene matches: 4. In germline, CDR1 is LNHNV, CDR2 YYDKDF (reference sequence). This chain's CDR3 is CATSRGGLAGGREQFF. As DNA, the CDR3 is TGTGCCACCAGCAGAGGTGGACTAGCGGGGGGGCGTGAGCAGTTCTTC.

This clone has a single count. The chain has TRBV7-9 and TRBJ1-1; D ambiguous. The germline CDR1 and CDR2 sequences are SEHNR and FQNEAQ (reference sequence). CDR3 length: 11 residues. The CDR3 sequence is CVRGGTTEAFF. CDR3 nucleotides: TGTGTCCGCGGAGGTACGACTGAAGCTTTCTTT.

This clone was recorded only once. The J gene is TRBJ2-7, the V gene TRBV29-1; TRBD1 aligns across 7 bases. Germline V gene sequence: CDR1 SQVTM, CDR2 ANQGSEA. The V gene end was trimmed by 4 bases and the J gene end by 3 bases; junction bases not matched to a gene: 3. This CDR3 has 12 residues. The CDR3 nucleotides read TGCAGCGTTGTGACAGGGAACTACGAGCAGTACTTC. This codes for CSVVTGNYEQYF.

The rearrangement uses TRBV5-6 and TRBJ1-4, with a weak D call TRBD1 (5 bases). Germline CDR1 SGHDT, CDR2 YYEEEE. The CDR3 is 15 residues long. Trimming removed 2 bases from V and 5 bases from J, with 13 bases in between. This CDR3 is CASSFYGTDNEKLFF. CDR3 in DNA: TGTGCCAGCAGCTTTTACGGGACCGACAATGAAAAACTGTTTTTT.

The chain couples TRBV15 to TRBJ1-1; D is unclear. The germline V and J ends were trimmed by 5 bases and 0 bases, with 10 bases remaining between them. CDR3 length equals 14 residues. Germline CDR1 is LNHNV and CDR2 is YYDKDF (reference sequence). Here the CDR3 reads CATSPPVLNTEAFF. CDR3 nucleotides: TGTGCCACCAGCCCCCCAGTTCTGAACACTGAAGCTTTCTTT.

This chain uses TRBV11-3 with TRBJ2-3, with D uncertain. The germline V gene encodes CDR1 SGHNT and CDR2 YENEEA. CDR3 size: 12 residues. V was shortened by 6 bases and J by 4 bases, with 8 bases between the two germline ends. The CDR3 sequence is CASSWPADTQYF. As DNA, the CDR3 is TGTGCCAGCAGTTGGCCGGCAGATACGCAGTATTTT.

This clone was counted only a few times. The chain uses TRBV7-9 and TRBJ1-3; D ambiguous. CDR3 size: 12 residues. Germline loops: CDR1 SEHNR, CDR2 FQNEAQ (reference sequence). Trimming shortened V by 0 bases and J by 8 bases, and 5 bases separated the two germline ends. The CDR3 sequence is CASSLAGDTIYF. DNA of the CDR3: TGTGCCAGCAGCTTAGCCGGGGACACCATATATTTT.

The V call is TRBV19, the J call TRBJ1-1; TRBD1 might be the D (5 bases). The CDR3 is made up of 14 amino acids. Germline V lookup: CDR1 LNHDA, CDR2 SQIVND (reference sequence). V was cut by 1 base and J by 4 bases, with 10 bases left in between. This CDR3 reads CASSIGGGATEAFF. The CDR3 nucleotides read TGTGCCAGTAGTATAGGGGGTGGGGCCACTGAAGCTTTCTTT.

The chain uses TRBV6-5 and TRBJ1-2, with 11 bases aligning to TRBD1. The CDR3 spans 12 residues. Germline trimming cut 11 bases from V and 5 bases from J; bases unmatched to any gene: 4. Germline V CDR1 and CDR2: MNHEY, SVGAGI. CDR3 sequence: CASGQGAYGYTF. Written as DNA, the CDR3 is TGTGCCTCCGGACAGGGGGCGTATGGCTACACCTTC.

The chain's CDR3 is CASSLEWGGYGYTF. For the CDR3, the DNA is TGCGCCAGCAGCTTGGAGTGGGGAGGCTATGGCTACACCTTC. The V gene is TRBV5-1, the J gene TRBJ1-2; no reliable D call. Germline V gene lookup returns CDR1 SGHRS and CDR2 YFSETQ. The CDR3 contains 14 residues. With 0 bases removed from V and 4 bases from J, the gap between germline ends came to 10 bases.

This clone was observed a handful of times. The chain has TRBV13 and TRBJ2-1; 10 positions agree with TRBD2. The V and J ends lost 1 base and 8 bases, in that order; junction bases with no gene match: 17. Germline-derived CDR1 and CDR2 are PRHDT and FYEKMQ (reference sequence). This CDR3 is built from 19 residues. CDR3 sequence (DNA): TGTGCCAGCAGCTTAGACTCCGCCGGGACTAGCGTTCTTGCCGATGAGCAGTTCTTC. Protein sequence: CASSLDSAGTSVLADEQFF.

This clone has ten or more counts. The chain has TRBV7-2 and TRBJ1-2; D is uncertain. The germline gives CDR1 SGHTA, CDR2 FQGNSA. Trimming removed 2 bases from V and 2 bases from J, with 6 bases in between. The CDR3 has 13 residues. The CDR3 coding sequence is TGTGCCAGCAGCTTATCCCAAAACTATGGCTACACCTTC. It encodes CASSLSQNYGYTF.

The sample holds a few counts of this clone. This chain joins TRBV29-1 and TRBJ1-2; 9 nucleotides agree with TRBD1. Per germline, CDR1 SQVTM and CDR2 ANQGSEA. With V trimmed by 7 bases and J by 6 bases, 6 bases remained unmatched. The CDR3 loop spans 12 amino acids. Here the CDR3 DNA reads TGCAGCGACGGGACAGGGTCTGATGGCTACACCTTC. As protein: CSDGTGSDGYTF.

The rearrangement uses TRBV2 and TRBJ1-1, with D possibly TRBD1 on 5 matching bases. The V and J ends lost 6 bases and 2 bases respectively, with 10 bases between them. Per the germline V gene, CDR1 is SNHLY and CDR2 is FYNNEI. The CDR3 extends over 13 amino acids. CDR3 amino acids: CASSRDGNTEAFF. Written as DNA, the CDR3 is TGTGCCAGCAGCAGGGATGGCAACACTGAAGCTTTCTTT.

The chain recombines TRBV7-8 with TRBJ2-5; D is uncertain. V shed 5 bases and J shed 4 bases, with 11 bases lying between them. Germline V gene lookup returns CDR1 SGHVS and CDR2 FQNEAQ. This CDR3 is built from 13 residues. CDR3 coding DNA: TGTGCCAGCAGCCAAGACCCCGGAGAGACCCAGTACTTC. It yields the protein CASSQDPGETQYF.

The sample holds a few counts of this clone. This chain connects TRBV29-1 to TRBJ2-3; D may be TRBD2 (5 bases). With 4 bases removed from V and 10 bases from J, the gap between germline ends came to 15 bases. The CDR3 has 12 amino acids. The germline V gene has CDR1 SQVTM and CDR2 ANQGSEA. The CDR3 sequence is CSVVEEGYSQYF. Written as DNA, the CDR3 is TGCAGCGTTGTGGAGGAAGGGTATTCGCAGTATTTT.

The chain couples TRBV15 to TRBJ1-6, with unresolved D. The CDR3 runs to 15 residues. The V end lost 6 bases, the J end lost 0 bases, and 9 bases lay between the germline ends. In germline, CDR1 is LNHNV, CDR2 YYDKDF (reference sequence). This CDR3 reads CATRTGSSYNSPLHF. The CDR3 nucleotides are TGTGCCACCAGGACCGGGAGCTCCTATAATTCACCCCTCCACTTT. The full variable domain, with the rest looked up from reference TRBV15 and TRBJ1-6, is DAMVIQNPRYQVTQFGKPVTLSCSQTLNHNVMYWYQQKSSQAPKLLFHYYDKDFNNEADTPDNFQSRRPNTSFCFLDIRSPGLGDTAMYLCATRTGSSYNSPLHFGNGTRLTVT.

The chain joins TRBV19 to TRBJ1-5; no clear D gene. Germline V gene lookup returns CDR1 LNHDA and CDR2 SQIVND (reference sequence). The CDR3 extends over 14 amino acids. With 7 bases removed from V and 4 bases from J, the gap between germline ends came to 14 bases. CDR3 nucleotides: TGTGCCAGTACCCATGCCGGGGAAAATCAGCCCCAGCATTTT. Translated: CASTHAGENQPQHF.

This clone was detected once. This chain connects TRBV6-6 to TRBJ2-5, with D tentatively TRBD2 (6 bases). From germline, CDR1 is MNHNY and CDR2 SVGAGI (reference sequence). The CDR3 is made up of 15 amino acids. The germline V and J ends were trimmed by 7 bases and 5 bases, with 20 bases remaining between them. In nucleotides, the CDR3 is TGTGCCAGCACCGACCAGATGGAGGGGACGGAGACCCAGTACTTC. Protein product: CASTDQMEGTETQYF.

V and J are TRBV29-1 and TRBJ1-2; unclear D gene. V lost 5 bases and J lost 0, with 10 bases in between. Germline-derived CDR1 and CDR2 are SQVTM and ANQGSEA. The CDR3 runs 13 residues. The CDR3 coding sequence is TGCAGCGTTCGGGGTCTAGCTAACTATGGCTACACCTTC. This sequence encodes CSVRGLANYGYTF.

V usage is TRBV5-1 and J usage is TRBJ2-3, with a possible D match to TRBD1 (6 bases). This CDR3 is built from 15 residues. CDR1 SGHRS and CDR2 YFSETQ come from the germline V gene. V was cut by 5 bases and J by 4 bases, with 17 bases left in between. CDR3 sequence (DNA): TGCGCCAGCAGTTGGCAGGGGACGAATTCAGATACGCAGTATTTT. This sequence encodes CASSWQGTNSDTQYF. Using reference TRBV5-1 and TRBJ2-3 for the parts outside the CDR3, the full variable domain is KAGVTQTPRYLIKTRGQQVTLSCSPISGHRSVSWYQQTPGQGLQFLFEYFSETQRNKGNFPGRFSGRQFSNSRSEMNVSTLELGDSALYLCASSWQGTNSDTQYFGPGTRLTVL.

The chain employs TRBV15 and TRBJ1-1; TRBD1 matches 7 bases. This CDR3 has 15 residues. V gave up 4 bases and J gave up 0 bases; unmatched junction bases: 5. Germline V gives CDR1 LNHNV, CDR2 YYDKDF (reference sequence). The chain's CDR3 is CATSNLGQLNTEAFF. DNA of the CDR3: TGTGCCACCAGCAACCTGGGACAGTTGAACACTGAAGCTTTCTTT.

This clone has more than one count but fewer than ten. The chain combines TRBV5-6 with TRBJ2-7; D gene ambiguous. Looked up from germline, CDR1 is SGHDT and CDR2 is YYEEEE. Between the trimmed V and J ends, which lost 2 bases and 4 bases, there was a span of 10 bases. CDR3 length equals 13 residues. This CDR3 is CASSLHNDYEQYF. In DNA, the CDR3 is TGTGCCAGCAGCTTACACAACGATTACGAGCAGTACTTC.

The chain links TRBV7-2 to TRBJ2-5, with TRBD2 matching over 9 bases. CDR1 and CDR2 from the germline V gene are SGHTA and FQGNSA. This CDR3 is built from 16 residues. J lost 7 bases, V lost 2 bases, and 11 bases had no gene match. This CDR3 is CASSLRAGGTHGTQYF. The CDR3 coding sequence is TGTGCCAGCAGCTTAAGAGCGGGGGGCACCCATGGGACCCAGTACTTC.

This clone turned up a few times. The chain has TRBV10-3 and TRBJ2-2, with D possibly being TRBD2 (6 bases). V lost 5 bases and J 6 bases, leaving 13 bases between the germline ends. Germline assignment: CDR1 ENHRY and CDR2 SYGVKD. The CDR3 sequence is 14 residues long. The CDR3 DNA reads TGTGCCATCAGTCAATCGGGGACTGCCGGGGAGCTGTTTTTT. It encodes CAISQSGTAGELFF.

This chain connects TRBV4-1 to TRBJ1-5, with D unresolved. The V gene's germline CDR1 is MGHRA and CDR2 YSYEKL. The CDR3 covers 14 residues. Trimming stripped 0 bases from V and 6 bases from J, with 9 bases between. The CDR3 here is CASSQDSTPQPQHF. CDR3 nucleotides: TGCGCCAGCAGCCAAGATAGTACCCCTCAGCCCCAGCATTTT.